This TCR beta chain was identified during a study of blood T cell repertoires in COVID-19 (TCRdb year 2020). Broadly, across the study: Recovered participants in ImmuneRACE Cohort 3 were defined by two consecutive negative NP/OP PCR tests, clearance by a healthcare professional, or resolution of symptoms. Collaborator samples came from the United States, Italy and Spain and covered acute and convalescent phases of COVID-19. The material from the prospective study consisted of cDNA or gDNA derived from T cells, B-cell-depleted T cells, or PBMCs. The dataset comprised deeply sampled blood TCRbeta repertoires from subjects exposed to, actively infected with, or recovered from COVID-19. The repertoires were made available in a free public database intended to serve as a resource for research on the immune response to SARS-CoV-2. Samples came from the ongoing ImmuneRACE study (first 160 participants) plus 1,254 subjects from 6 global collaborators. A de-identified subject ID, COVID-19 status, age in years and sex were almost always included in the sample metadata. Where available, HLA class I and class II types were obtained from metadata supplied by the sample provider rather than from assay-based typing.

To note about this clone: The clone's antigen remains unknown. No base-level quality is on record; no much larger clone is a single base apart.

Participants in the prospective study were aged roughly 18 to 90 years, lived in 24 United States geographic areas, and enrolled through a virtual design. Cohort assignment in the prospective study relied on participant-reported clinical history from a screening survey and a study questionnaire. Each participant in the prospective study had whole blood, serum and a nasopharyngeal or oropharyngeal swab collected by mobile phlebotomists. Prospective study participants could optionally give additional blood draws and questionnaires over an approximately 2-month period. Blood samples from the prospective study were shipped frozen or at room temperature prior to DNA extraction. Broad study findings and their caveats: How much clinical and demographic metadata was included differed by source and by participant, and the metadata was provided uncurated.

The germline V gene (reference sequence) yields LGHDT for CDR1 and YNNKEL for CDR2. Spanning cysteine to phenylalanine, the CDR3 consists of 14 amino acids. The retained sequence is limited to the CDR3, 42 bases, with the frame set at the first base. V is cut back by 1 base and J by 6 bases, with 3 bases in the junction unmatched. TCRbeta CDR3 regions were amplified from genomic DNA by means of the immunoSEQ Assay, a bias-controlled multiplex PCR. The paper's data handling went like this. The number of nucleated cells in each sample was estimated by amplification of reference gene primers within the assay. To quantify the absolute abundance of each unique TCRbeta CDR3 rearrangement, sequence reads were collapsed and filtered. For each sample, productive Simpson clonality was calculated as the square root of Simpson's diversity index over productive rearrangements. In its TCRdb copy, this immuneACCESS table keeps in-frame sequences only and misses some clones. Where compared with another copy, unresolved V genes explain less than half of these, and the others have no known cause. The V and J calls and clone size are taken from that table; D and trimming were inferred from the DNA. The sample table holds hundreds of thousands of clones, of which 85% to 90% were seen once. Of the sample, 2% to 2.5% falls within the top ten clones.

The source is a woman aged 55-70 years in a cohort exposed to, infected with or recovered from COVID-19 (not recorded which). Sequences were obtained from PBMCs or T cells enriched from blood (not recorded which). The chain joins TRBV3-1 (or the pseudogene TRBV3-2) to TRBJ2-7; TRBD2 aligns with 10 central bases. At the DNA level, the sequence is TGTGCCAGCAGCCAAGGAGCGGGAGGGCGCGAGCAGTACTTC. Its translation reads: CASSQGAGGREQYF.